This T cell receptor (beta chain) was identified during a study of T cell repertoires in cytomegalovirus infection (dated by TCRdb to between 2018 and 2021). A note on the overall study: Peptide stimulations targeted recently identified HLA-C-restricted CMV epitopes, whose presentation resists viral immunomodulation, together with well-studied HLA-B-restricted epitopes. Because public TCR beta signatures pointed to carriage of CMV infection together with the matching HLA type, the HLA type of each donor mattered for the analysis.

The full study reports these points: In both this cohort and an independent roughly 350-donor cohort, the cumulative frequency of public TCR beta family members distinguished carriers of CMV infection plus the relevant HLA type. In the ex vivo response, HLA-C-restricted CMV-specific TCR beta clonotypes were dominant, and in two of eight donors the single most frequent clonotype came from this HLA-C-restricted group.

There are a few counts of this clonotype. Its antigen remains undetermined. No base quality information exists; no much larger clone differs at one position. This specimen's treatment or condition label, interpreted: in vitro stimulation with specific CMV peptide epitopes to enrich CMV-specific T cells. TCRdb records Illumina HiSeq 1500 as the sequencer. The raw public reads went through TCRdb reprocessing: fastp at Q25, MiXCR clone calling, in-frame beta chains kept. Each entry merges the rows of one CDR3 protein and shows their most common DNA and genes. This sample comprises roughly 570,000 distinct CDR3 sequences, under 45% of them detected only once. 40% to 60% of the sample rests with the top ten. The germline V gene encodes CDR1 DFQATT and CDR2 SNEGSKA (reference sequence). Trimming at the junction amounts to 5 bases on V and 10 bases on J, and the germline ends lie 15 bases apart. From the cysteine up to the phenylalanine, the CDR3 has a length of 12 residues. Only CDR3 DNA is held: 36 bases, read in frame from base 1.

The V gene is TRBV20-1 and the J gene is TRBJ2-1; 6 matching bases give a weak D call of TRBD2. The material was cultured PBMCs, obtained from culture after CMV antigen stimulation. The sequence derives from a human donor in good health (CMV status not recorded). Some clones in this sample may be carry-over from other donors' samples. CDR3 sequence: CSASASEREQFF. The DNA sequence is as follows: TGCAGTGCTTCGGCTAGCGAGCGAGAGCAGTTCTTC.